The present T cell receptor beta chain was sequenced within a study of T cells in Graves' hyperthyroidism and ophthalmopathy. Ten or more counts support this clonotype. RNA transcripts yielded amplified TCR beta CDR3 regions. First-round RT-PCR with HTBI primers amplified the TCR CDR3 region. MiXCR, run by TCRdb on the multiplex PCR reads, gives a single entry per CDR3 protein. The table shows around 350,000 distinct CDR3 sequences, with approximately 19% occurring only once. The PBMCs were sourced from fresh peripheral blood (more than 8.5 ml). V was clipped by 6 bases and J by 0 bases, with 9 bases between them. Germline assignment: CDR1 MDHEN and CDR2 SYDVKM. The length of the CDR3 is 13 residues.

The chain carries TRBV28 and TRBJ2-7; D unclear. Sequenced sample: blood. This receptor was identified in a woman younger than 35 with Graves' hyperthyroidism. The CDR3 region is CASREFTSYEQYF. In nucleotides, the CDR3 is TGTGCCAGCAGGGAGTTCACCTCCTACGAGCAGTACTTC.